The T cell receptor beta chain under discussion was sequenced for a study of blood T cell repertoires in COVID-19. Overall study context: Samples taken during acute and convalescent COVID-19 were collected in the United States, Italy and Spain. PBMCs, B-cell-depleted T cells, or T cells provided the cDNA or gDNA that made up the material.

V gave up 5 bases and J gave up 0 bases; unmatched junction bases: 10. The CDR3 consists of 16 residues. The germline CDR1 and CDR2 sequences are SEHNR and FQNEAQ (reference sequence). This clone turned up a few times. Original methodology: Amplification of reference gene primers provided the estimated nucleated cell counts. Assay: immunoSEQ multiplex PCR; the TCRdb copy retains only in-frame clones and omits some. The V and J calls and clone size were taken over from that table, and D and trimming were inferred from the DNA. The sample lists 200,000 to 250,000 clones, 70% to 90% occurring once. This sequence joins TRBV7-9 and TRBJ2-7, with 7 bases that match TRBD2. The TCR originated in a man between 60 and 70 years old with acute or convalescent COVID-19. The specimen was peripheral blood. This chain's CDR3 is CASSAALAESSYEQYF. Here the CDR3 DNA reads TGTGCCAGCAGCGCTGCCCTAGCGGAGAGCTCCTACGAGCAGTACTTC. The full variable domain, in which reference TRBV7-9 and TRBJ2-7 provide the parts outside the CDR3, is DTGVSQNPRHKITKRGQNVTFRCDPISEHNRLYWYRQTLGQGPEFLTYFQNEAQLEKSRLLSDRFSAERPKGSFSTLEIQRTEQGDSAMYLCASSAALAESSYEQYFGPGTRLTVT.